This TCR beta chain was obtained from a study of T cells after yellow fever vaccination (dated by TCRdb to the late 2010s). Regarding the complete study: The SMART-Seq v4 Ultra Low Input RNA kit was used to prepare libraries from fractions with low cell numbers. To follow T-cell clones before and after both primary and booster YFV17D yellow fever vaccination, bulk TCR alpha and beta repertoires underwent longitudinal sequencing. Two healthy male donors, one aged 18 to 29 and one aged 30 to 40 years, were included in the cohort. Bulk PBMC replicates and cell subsets were isolated from blood drawn at multiple timepoints before and after both primary and secondary immunization. General findings and caveats noted by the study authors: Compared with the primary T-cell response, the secondary T-cell response was faster but weaker, reaching its peak on day 5 rather than on day 15. The study included only two donors, which limits how far the findings can be generalized. A small fraction of clonotypes appeared in both the CD4 and CD8 compartments, likely as a result of convergent recombination. After the booster, most clones that had expanded after primary vaccination were detected again (approximately 96% of CD4 and roughly 86% of CD8), suggesting broad maintenance of memory. Because abundant contaminating clonotypes from the bulk population could be contained in FACS-sorted repertoires, computational filtering was required.

TCR cDNA was made using 5'RACE template switching, a step that added a universal primer site and unique molecular identifiers. cDNA synthesis was primed from both the TCR alpha and TCR beta constant segments. Library amplification involved two PCR steps, and the second step added sample barcodes and sequencing adapters. Sequencing of libraries was performed on Illumina HiSeq 2500 (2x100 bp) or NovaSeq (2x150 bp). As for the authors' bioinformatics: MIGEC handled demultiplexing of reads and collapsing into UMI consensus sequences, while MiXCR performed V(D)J alignment. Vaccine-responding clonotypes were defined with edgeR using replicate PBMC samples, requiring FDR below 0.01 and a log2 fold change above 5 up to day 15. Bulk clonotypes were assigned CD4 or CD8 identity according to which sequenced CD4 or CD8 repertoire held them at higher abundance. The public reads were run again by TCRdb, first through fastp at Q25 and then through MiXCR, and only productive beta chains were kept. Rows matching on CDR3 protein sequence are summarized as one entry with the most common DNA and genes. The V and J calls come from TCRdb's annotation, not from the publication. The sample has 450,000 to 550,000 distinct CDR3 sequences on record, around 21% of them singletons. The ten largest clones add up to around 15% of the sample.

This sample's treatment or condition label indicates: live attenuated yellow fever vaccine strain. At each blood-draw timepoint, two biological replicates of bulk PBMCs were collected. A standard Ficoll-Paque protocol was used to isolate PBMCs from peripheral blood. RNA was extracted with TriZol from bulk PBMCs, CD4 and CD8 fractions, and dextramer-positive and dextramer-negative fractions. In this sample, this clonotype turned up a few times. The target of this receptor is not known. Base qualities are not provided; no much larger clone lies one nucleotide away. Sequenced here: PBMCs, sampled 15 days after the yellow fever booster vaccination. This receptor was identified in a man younger than 40 who received the YFV17D yellow fever vaccine.

The DNA is as follows: TGTGCCACCAGTGATGTCGATCAGACAGGGGCTGGGGAGACCCAGTACTTC. Its protein product is CATSDVDQTGAGETQYF. Recombination connected TRBV24-1 to TRBJ2-5, and TRBD1 matches 8 of the central bases. Measured from the cysteine to the phenylalanine, the CDR3 is 17 residues long. Here the CDR3 DNA is all that survives: 51 bases in frame from base 1. After removal of 3 bases from V and 5 bases from J, the junction retains 13 bases not matched to a gene. CDR1 and CDR2 (KGHDR, SFDVKD) derive from the germline V gene.